Following are 3 T cell receptor beta chains from one sample sequenced in a study of blood T cell repertoires in COVID-19. Produced via immunoSEQ multiplex PCR; TCRdb's table is partial and in-frame only. This repertoire shows fewer than 90,000 clones, about 88% found once; its top ten account for about 1.4%. The sample comprised peripheral blood. Receptors originate from a human donor in a cohort sampled during active COVID-19.

This rearrangement joins TRBV10-3 to TRBJ1-5; D possibly corresponds to TRBD1 (6 bases). CDR1 is ENHRY and CDR2 is SYGVKD in the germline V gene. The V and J ends lost 8 bases and 5 bases respectively, with 13 bases between them. CDR3 length: 13 residues. The chain's CDR3 is CAIRPDRDQPQHF. CDR3 nucleotides: TGTGCCATCCGCCCGGACAGAGATCAGCCCCAGCATTTT.

The chain is built from TRBV5-4 and TRBJ2-1; 13 nucleotides match TRBD2. The CDR3 is made up of 16 amino acids. CDR1 is SGHNT and CDR2 is YYREEE in the germline V gene (reference sequence). J was trimmed by 3 bases and V by 4 bases; bases with no gene match: 4. The CDR3 region is CASSLGTSGDYNEQFF. CDR3 nucleotides: TGTGCCAGCAGCCTAGGGACTAGCGGGGACTACAATGAGCAGTTCTTC. Together with reference TRBV5-4 and TRBJ2-1, the CDR3 gives the full variable domain: ETGVTQSPTHLIKTRGQQVTLRCSSQSGHNTVSWYQQALGQGPQFIFQYYREEENGRGNFPPRFSGLQFPNYSSELNVNALELDDSALYLCASSLGTSGDYNEQFFGPGTRLTVL.

V is TRBV5-6 and J is TRBJ1-2; D unclear. CDR1 SGHDT and CDR2 YYEEEE come from the germline V gene. The CDR3 covers 18 residues. The V end was cut by 1 base, the J end by 0 bases, with 19 bases between. The CDR3 nucleotides are TGTGCCAGCAGCTTGCGGGATTCCCGGGCCGGAGCTAACTATGGCTACACCTTC. Encoded protein: CASSLRDSRAGANYGYTF.